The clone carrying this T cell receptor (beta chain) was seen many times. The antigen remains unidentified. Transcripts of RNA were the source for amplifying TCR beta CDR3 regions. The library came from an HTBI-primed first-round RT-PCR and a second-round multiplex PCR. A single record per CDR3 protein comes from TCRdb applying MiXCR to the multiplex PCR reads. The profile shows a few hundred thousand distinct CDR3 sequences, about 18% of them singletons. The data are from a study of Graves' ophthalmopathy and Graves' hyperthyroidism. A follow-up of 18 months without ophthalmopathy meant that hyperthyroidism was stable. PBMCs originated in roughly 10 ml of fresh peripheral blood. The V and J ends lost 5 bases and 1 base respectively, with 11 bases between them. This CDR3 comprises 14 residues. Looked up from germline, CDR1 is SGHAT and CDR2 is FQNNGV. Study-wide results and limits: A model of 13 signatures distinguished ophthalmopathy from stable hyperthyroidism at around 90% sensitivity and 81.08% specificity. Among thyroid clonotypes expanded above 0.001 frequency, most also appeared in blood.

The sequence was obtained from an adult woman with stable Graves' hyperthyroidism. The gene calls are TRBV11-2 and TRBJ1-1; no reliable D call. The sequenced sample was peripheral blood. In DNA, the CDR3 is TGTGCCAGCAGCGTCCCCGAGCCGAACACTGAAGCTTTCTTT. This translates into CASSVPEPNTEAFF.